Each of the 18 T cell receptor beta chains below was sequenced from the same sample in a study of blood T cell repertoires in COVID-19 (dated by TCRdb to 2018 to 2020). Libraries came from the immunoSEQ multiplex PCR assay. Imported from immuneACCESS, the table was reduced by TCRdb to in-frame sequences with V and J called. These copies leave out some clones; in studies compared against another copy, an unresolved V gene accounts for under half, and the cause of the remainder is not known. Recorded for this sample are 100,000 to 150,000 clones; 60% to 75% of them occurred a single time. 1.5% to 2% of the sample lies in the top ten. Material: peripheral blood. The receptors come from a woman in her seventies with acute or convalescent COVID-19.

The chain carries TRBV15 and TRBJ2-5; possible D gene TRBD2, 7 bases. Germline CDR1 LNHNV, CDR2 YYDKDF (reference sequence). The length of the CDR3 is 15 residues. V lost 0 bases, J lost 1 base, and 9 bases lay in between. DNA for the CDR3: TGTGCCACCAGCAGAGATGGGGGGGCCCAAGAGACCCAGTACTTC. This sequence encodes CATSRDGGAQETQYF.

In DNA form, the CDR3 reads TGTGCCAGCAGCCAACAGGGAACCCAGTACTTC. Amino acids: CASSQQGTQYF. The chain combines TRBV6-2 or TRBV6-3 with TRBJ2-5; possibly TRBD1 for D (6 bases). CDR3 length equals 11 residues. Germline assignment: CDR1 MNHEY and CDR2 SVGEGT. V was cut by 6 bases and J by 8 bases, with 10 bases left in between.

This clone occurred a few times. The gene calls are TRBV4-3 and TRBJ2-1, with 12 nucleotides matching TRBD2. Germline V lookup: CDR1 LGHNA, CDR2 YSLEER. The CDR3 extends over 16 amino acids. The ends lost 1 base at V and 6 bases at J; junction bases unmatched: 4. The CDR3 bases are TGCGCCAGCAGCCAAGTCCCTAGCGGGGGGGCCAATGAGCAGTTCTTC. Residues: CASSQVPSGGANEQFF.

The rearrangement uses TRBV4-3 and TRBJ2-7, with TRBD1 matching 7 bases. Germline CDR1 is LGHNA and CDR2 is YSLEER. The CDR3 length is 13 residues. The J segment lost 4 bases and the V segment lost 5 bases, leaving 5 bases of the junction unmatched. CDR3 amino acids: CASSTRTGYEQYF. CDR3 in DNA: TGCGCCAGCAGCACGCGGACAGGTTACGAGCAGTACTTC.

The chain links TRBV5-4 to TRBJ1-2; 7 bases map to TRBD1. Germline assignment: CDR1 SGHNT and CDR2 YYREEE (reference sequence). The CDR3 has 16 amino acids. J gave up 4 bases and V 4 bases, and 13 bases lay outside the gene matches. The CDR3 coding sequence is TGTGCCAGCAGCCCCCGGACAGGCCAGAGGATCTATGGCTACACCTTC. This codes for CASSPRTGQRIYGYTF.

The chain joins TRBV30 to TRBJ1-2; 7 bases are shared with TRBD1. The CDR3 runs to 13 residues. Germline-derived CDR1 and CDR2 are GTSNPN and SVGIG (reference sequence). The J segment lost 7 bases and the V segment lost 5 bases, leaving 10 bases of the junction unmatched. The DNA for the CDR3 is TGTGCCTGGTCGGAGACAGGGAAGAGTGGCTACACCTTC. This codes for CAWSETGKSGYTF.

This rearrangement joins TRBV3-1 (or the pseudogene TRBV3-2) to TRBJ2-5, with 8 bases identical to TRBD1. Germline loops: CDR1 LGHDT, CDR2 YNNKEL (reference sequence). The V gene end was trimmed by 4 bases and the J gene end by 6 bases; junction bases not matched to a gene: 4. The CDR3 totals 13 residues. CDR3 sequence: CASSPRDRKTQYF. The CDR3 DNA reads as TGTGCCAGCAGCCCTCGGGACAGGAAGACCCAGTACTTC.

This chain connects TRBV6-1 to TRBJ1-2, with TRBD1 as a possible D gene (5 bases). Germline loops: CDR1 MNHNS, CDR2 SASEGT. The CDR3 has 13 residues. The germline V and J ends were trimmed by 0 bases and 8 bases, with 10 bases remaining between them. The CDR3 loop is CASSEAAGLGYTF. The CDR3 DNA is TGTGCCAGCAGTGAAGCTGCGGGGCTAGGCTACACCTTC.

This chain uses TRBV11-2 with TRBJ1-5, with 10 bases fitting TRBD1. The CDR3 loop spans 18 amino acids. The V segment lost 5 bases and the J segment 2 bases; nucleotides outside the gene matches: 12. Germline V CDR1 and CDR2: SGHAT, FQNNGV. CDR3 in DNA: TGTGCCAGCAGCAAGACAGGGGGCGGCGCAGGGGGCAATCAGCCCCAGCATTTT. Translating it yields CASSKTGGGAGGNQPQHF.

This rearrangement joins TRBV5-5 to TRBJ2-3, with TRBD2 matching 9 bases. The ends lost 0 bases at V and 0 bases at J; junction bases unmatched: 8. Germline V gives CDR1 SGHKS, CDR2 YYEKEE (reference sequence). The length of the CDR3 is 18 residues. The CDR3 region is CASSLALAGPPSTDTQYF. CDR3 DNA: TGTGCCAGCAGCTTGGCGCTAGCGGGGCCACCTAGCACAGATACGCAGTATTTT. The whole variable domain, remainder taken from reference TRBV5-5 and TRBJ2-3, is DAGVTQSPTHLIKTRGQQVTLRCSPISGHKSVSWYQQVLGQGPQFIFQYYEKEERGRGNFPDRFSARQFPNYSSELNVNALLLGDSALYLCASSLALAGPPSTDTQYFGPGTRLTVL.

The rearrangement links TRBV7-6 to TRBJ2-5; 10 bases match TRBD1. With V trimmed by 2 bases and J by 5 bases, 11 bases remained unmatched. The CDR3 is made up of 17 amino acids. Germline assignment: CDR1 SGHVS and CDR2 FNYEAQ. CDR3: CASSLPGDRGSGETQYF. CDR3 bases: TGTGCCAGCAGCTTACCCGGGGACAGGGGTTCTGGGGAGACCCAGTACTTC.

The CDR3: CASILGGTGLTRYEQYF. For the CDR3, the DNA is TGCGCCAGCATACTGGGGGGGACAGGACTTACCCGTTACGAGCAGTACTTC. The chain uses TRBV5-1 and TRBJ2-7, with a weak D call TRBD1 (8 bases). V shed 6 bases and J shed 4 bases, with 26 bases lying between them. CDR1 is SGHRS and CDR2 is YFSETQ in the germline V gene. The CDR3 is made up of 17 amino acids.

This rearrangement joins TRBV7-2 to TRBJ2-3, with 10 nucleotides matching TRBD2. The trim removed 4 bases at V and 6 bases at J, leaving 13 bases unmatched. Germline CDR1 reads SGHTA; CDR2 reads FQGNSA. The CDR3 has 17 amino acids. Here the CDR3 DNA reads TGTGCCAGCAGCTCTCAACCCAGCGGGGGGGCAGGGGATACGCAGTATTTT. Amino acids: CASSSQPSGGAGDTQYF.

The chain employs TRBV15 and TRBJ1-5, with 7 bases matching TRBD1. The germline V gene has CDR1 LNHNV and CDR2 YYDKDF (reference sequence). This CDR3 spans 15 amino acids. Germline trimming cut 2 bases from V and 4 bases from J; bases unmatched to any gene: 5. The CDR3 sequence: CATSRSGQANQPQHF. In DNA form, the CDR3 reads TGTGCCACCAGCAGATCTGGACAGGCGAATCAGCCCCAGCATTTT.

V is TRBV7-9 and J is TRBJ1-5; TRBD1 aligns across 8 bases. The CDR3 loop spans 17 amino acids. V was pared by 5 bases and J by 5 bases, with 14 bases of the junction left unmatched. Germline CDR1 SEHNR, CDR2 FQNEAQ (reference sequence). CDR3 DNA sequence: TGTGCCAGCAGCCAGGACTTGGACAGGGAGGGACATCAGCCCCAGCATTTT. As protein: CASSQDLDREGHQPQHF.

The chain carries TRBV24-1 and TRBJ2-3, with a weak D call TRBD2 (5 bases). The germline V gene encodes CDR1 KGHDR and CDR2 SFDVKD. The CDR3 extends over 14 amino acids. Trimming removed 9 bases from V and 0 bases from J, with 12 bases in between. CDR3 sequence: CATSGGSSTDTQYF. The CDR3 coding sequence is TGTGCCACCTCGGGCGGGTCTAGCACAGATACGCAGTATTTT.

The V call is TRBV9, the J call TRBJ2-7; 7 bases agree with TRBD1. The ends lost 0 bases at V and 6 bases at J; junction bases unmatched: 6. Looked up from germline, CDR1 is SGDLS and CDR2 is YYNGEE. The CDR3 totals 14 residues. The CDR3 sequence is CASSVAPDRSEQYF. The CDR3 DNA reads TGTGCCAGCAGCGTAGCTCCGGACAGGTCCGAGCAGTACTTC.

The rearrangement uses TRBV19 and TRBJ2-1; D uncertain. V was pared by 7 bases and J by 9 bases, with 16 bases between. In germline, CDR1 is LNHDA, CDR2 SQIVND (reference sequence). CDR3 length equals 13 residues. The CDR3 region has the DNA TGTGCCAGTACCTCATTAACTGGTGGTGAGCAGTTCTTC. It yields the protein CASTSLTGGEQFF.